This entry lists 28 T cell receptor beta chains sequenced from one sample in a study of lymphopenia after photon versus proton radiotherapy. TCRdb's copy holds only in-frame clones and misses some; the assay was immunoSEQ multiplex PCR. The sample yields around 64,000 clones, 92% seen once. The sample was peripheral blood, taken from a patient treated with photon-based radiotherapy. The receptors derive from a woman aged 40 to 55 with cholangiocarcinoma.

The rearrangement joins TRBV2 to TRBJ2-7; 8 bases align to TRBD1. The J segment lost 3 bases and the V segment lost 1 base, leaving 2 bases of the junction unmatched. The germline V gene encodes CDR1 SNHLY and CDR2 FYNNEI. The length of the CDR3 is 14 residues. CDR3: CASSEGTGSYEQYF. The CDR3 DNA reads TGTGCCAGCAGTGAAGGGACAGGGAGCTACGAGCAGTACTTC.

V is TRBV5-1 and J is TRBJ2-5, with D perhaps matching TRBD1 (6 bases). The CDR3 has 15 amino acids. V lost 4 bases, J lost 7 bases, and 20 bases lay in between. Germline CDR1 is SGHRS and CDR2 is YFSETQ. The CDR3 DNA is TGCGCCAGCAGCCCCACAGGGCACCAAGGAGGGACCCAGTACTTC. This encodes CASSPTGHQGGTQYF.

The genes are TRBV27 and TRBJ2-7; TRBD1 matches at 9 bases. Germline CDR1 reads MNHEY; CDR2 reads SMNVEV (reference sequence). CDR3 size: 19 residues. J gave up 2 bases and V 2 bases, and 16 bases lay outside the gene matches. The CDR3 DNA is TGTGCCAGCAGTTTAAGGGGAAACAGGGGGCAATTTGTCACCTACGAGCAGTACTTC. It yields the protein CASSLRGNRGQFVTYEQYF.

The chain links TRBV10-3 to TRBJ2-1; 11 positions agree with TRBD2. This CDR3 region has 16 residues. J was trimmed by 0 bases and V by 5 bases; bases with no gene match: 3. Germline CDR1 reads ENHRY; CDR2 reads SYGVKD. The CDR3 nucleotides read TGTGCCATCAGTCCGACTAGCGGGATCTCCTACAATGAGCAGTTCTTC. Amino acids: CAISPTSGISYNEQFF.

The chain combines TRBV4-2 with TRBJ2-3; D call uncertain. Germline CDR1 and CDR2: LGHNA and YNFKEQ. V gave up 0 bases and J gave up 7 bases, with 2 bases separating them. The CDR3 loop spans 11 amino acids. CDR3 DNA: TGTGCCAGCAGCCAAGAGCATACGCAGTATTTT. This translates into CASSQEHTQYF.

The V gene is TRBV28, the J gene TRBJ1-2; D is unresolved. The CDR3 loop spans 13 amino acids. In germline, CDR1 is MDHEN, CDR2 SYDVKM. Trimming pared 2 bases from V and 2 bases from J, leaving 6 bases between. CDR3 sequence reads: CASSLLGNYGYTF. The CDR3 nucleotides read TGTGCCAGCAGTTTACTTGGGAACTATGGCTACACCTTC.

In its sample, this clone was seen once. The chain has TRBV7-3 and TRBJ2-1; 14 nucleotides line up with TRBD2. The germline CDR1 and CDR2 sequences are SGHTA and FQGTGA. There are 15 residues in the CDR3. V trimming: 5 bases; J trimming: 6 bases; junction bases outside the gene matches: 3. CDR3 nucleotides: TGTGCCAGCAGCGAAGGGACTAGCGGGAGCAATGAGCAGTTCTTC. This encodes CASSEGTSGSNEQFF. Using reference TRBV7-3 and TRBJ2-1 for the parts outside the CDR3, the full variable domain is GAGVSQTPSNKVTEKGKYVELRCDPISGHTALYWYRQSLGQGPEFLIYFQGTGAADDSGLPNDRFFAVRPEGSVSTLKIQRTERGDSAVYLCASSEGTSGSNEQFFGPGTRLTVL.

The rearrangement links TRBV27 to TRBJ2-7, with D possibly matching TRBD2 (6 bases). The CDR3 is 13 amino acids. V shed 5 bases and J shed 1 base, with 9 bases lying between them. The germline V gene has CDR1 MNHEY and CDR2 SMNVEV (reference sequence). The DNA for the CDR3 is TGTGCCAGCAGTCCTCTAGCGTCCTACGAGCAGTACTTC. Amino acid sequence: CASSPLASYEQYF.

J is TRBJ2-1 and V is TRBV20-1, with no clear D. Trimming cost V 6 bases and J 6 bases, with 9 bases left between them. The CDR3 spans 11 residues. Germline V gene lookup returns CDR1 DFQATT and CDR2 SNEGSKA (reference sequence). Here the CDR3 DNA reads TGCAGTGCCGATATCCTCAATGAGCAGTTCTTC. It specifies CSADILNEQFF.

The gene calls are TRBV2 and TRBJ2-7, with D tentatively TRBD2 (6 bases). Trimming removed 8 bases from V and 0 bases from J, with 11 bases in between. Germline-derived CDR1 and CDR2 are SNHLY and FYNNEI. CDR3 length: 13 residues. The CDR3 is CASGSSASYEQYF. The CDR3 DNA reads as TGTGCCAGCGGCTCTAGCGCCTCCTACGAGCAGTACTTC.

The rearrangement joins TRBV18 to TRBJ2-4, with D perhaps matching TRBD1 (5 bases). Trimming pared 6 bases from V and 1 base from J, leaving 19 bases between. Germline V gene sequence: CDR1 KGHSH, CDR2 LQKENI. CDR3 size: 17 residues. The CDR3 DNA is TGTGCCAGCTCTGACCCGATAGGGGCTGGGGCCAAAAACATTCAGTACTTC. Amino acids: CASSDPIGAGAKNIQYF.

The chain combines TRBV10-3 with TRBJ1-2; TRBD1 aligns across 7 bases. Germline V gene sequence: CDR1 ENHRY, CDR2 SYGVKD. This CDR3 spans 12 amino acids. V lost 7 bases and J lost 4; bases outside the gene matches: 3. The CDR3 reads CAIKGAVYGYTF. CDR3 bases: TGTGCCATCAAGGGGGCGGTCTATGGCTACACCTTC.

The V gene is TRBV7-9, the J gene TRBJ1-2, with D possibly matching TRBD1 (5 bases). The V and J ends lost 7 bases and 5 bases respectively, with 17 bases between them. The germline V gene has CDR1 SEHNR and CDR2 FQNEAQ (reference sequence). This CDR3 has 14 amino acids. In DNA, the CDR3 is TGTGCCAGCACCATCGGGGACTCGGCTTATGGCTACACCTTC. This codes for CASTIGDSAYGYTF. Variable domain in full (rest from reference TRBV7-9 and TRBJ1-2): DTGVSQNPRHKITKRGQNVTFRCDPISEHNRLYWYRQTLGQGPEFLTYFQNEAQLEKSRLLSDRFSAERPKGSFSTLEIQRTEQGDSAMYLCASTIGDSAYGYTFGSGTRLTVV.

V is TRBV2 and J is TRBJ2-4; no reliable D call. V was pared by 0 bases and J by 10 bases, with 7 bases between. This CDR3 is built from 12 residues. CDR1 and CDR2 (germline): SNHLY, FYNNEI. CDR3 coding DNA: TGTGCCAGCAGTGAAGCGGTCGGGATTCAGTACTTC. It encodes CASSEAVGIQYF.

The chain employs TRBV27 and TRBJ2-7, with D possibly TRBD2 on 6 matching bases. The CDR3 is 16 residues long. Germline assignment: CDR1 MNHEY and CDR2 SMNVEV (reference sequence). V gave up 0 bases and J gave up 2 bases, with 14 bases separating them. DNA of the CDR3: TGTGCCAGCAGTTTATCTAGCGGAGAACGGCCCTACGAGCAGTACTTC. This gives the protein CASSLSSGERPYEQYF.

The chain couples TRBV11-2 to TRBJ1-1; D unclear. Trimming left V 2 bases short and J 5 bases short, with 12 bases between. Germline CDR1 is SGHAT and CDR2 is FQNNGV. The CDR3 is made up of 14 amino acids. CDR3 bases: TGTGCCAGCAGCTTATTAGTCGGAGGGACTGAAGCTTTCTTT. Residues: CASSLLVGGTEAFF.

This sequence joins TRBV27 and TRBJ1-4; TRBD1 aligns across 8 bases. Germline trimming cut 2 bases from V and 7 bases from J; bases unmatched to any gene: 9. The CDR3 extends over 16 amino acids. The germline gives CDR1 MNHEY, CDR2 SMNVEV (reference sequence). This chain's CDR3 is CASSLIGRTGTEKLFF. CDR3 nucleotide sequence: TGTGCCAGCAGTTTAATAGGTCGGACAGGGACTGAAAAACTGTTTTTT.

The rearrangement joins TRBV2 to TRBJ2-7; 8 bases match TRBD1. Trimming removed 6 bases from V and 3 bases from J; junction bases left unmatched: 13. Germline V CDR1 and CDR2: SNHLY, FYNNEI. This CDR3 contains 16 residues. The CDR3 nucleotides are TGTGCCAGCAGCGGACTCCCCTCAGGGGGCCTCTACGAGCAGTACTTC. It translates to CASSGLPSGGLYEQYF.

This clone was picked up a small number of times. The chain uses TRBV9 and TRBJ2-2, with 9 bases lining up with TRBD2. J gave up 3 bases and V 4 bases, and 7 bases lay outside the gene matches. The CDR3 loop spans 16 amino acids. Germline V gene lookup returns CDR1 SGDLS and CDR2 YYNGEE. The CDR3 loop reads CASSPRLAAHTGELFF. DNA for the CDR3: TGTGCCAGCAGCCCCAGACTAGCGGCGCACACCGGGGAGCTGTTTTTT. Using reference TRBV9 and TRBJ2-2 for the parts outside the CDR3, the full variable domain is DSGVTQTPKHLITATGQRVTLRCSPRSGDLSVYWYQQSLDQGLQFLIQYYNGEERAKGNILERFSAQQFPDLHSELNLSSLELGDSALYFCASSPRLAAHTGELFFGEGSRLTVL.

The V and J genes are TRBV6-5 and TRBJ1-5; D gene unclear. V lost 0 bases, J lost 3 bases, and 9 bases lay in between. There are 15 residues in the CDR3. Germline V gene data show CDR1 as MNHEY and CDR2 as SVGAGI. This chain's CDR3 is CASSYSAAPNQPQHF. DNA of the CDR3: TGTGCCAGCAGTTACTCGGCGGCTCCCAATCAGCCCCAGCATTTT.

The gene calls are TRBV11-2 and TRBJ2-7, with D tentatively TRBD1 or TRBD2 (5 bases each). Trimming stripped 2 bases from V and 7 bases from J, with 12 bases between. Germline V CDR1 and CDR2: SGHAT, FQNNGV. CDR3 length equals 13 residues. The CDR3 region is CASSLLGTGEQYF. In DNA, the CDR3 is TGTGCCAGCAGCTTATTGGGGACGGGTGAGCAGTACTTC.

Here the CDR3 reads CASSRGLAGGPVSDTQYF. The CDR3 DNA follows: TGCGCCAGCAGCCGGGGTCTAGCGGGGGGGCCCGTGTCAGATACGCAGTATTTT. The rearrangement uses TRBV4-1 and TRBJ2-3, with 12 nucleotides matching TRBD2. CDR3 length: 18 amino acids. V lost 4 bases to trimming and J lost 4 bases; unmatched junction nucleotides: 12. Germline V lookup: CDR1 MGHRA, CDR2 YSYEKL.

The chain couples TRBV5-1 to TRBJ2-5, with TRBD2 matching 9 bases. CDR1 and CDR2 from the germline V gene are SGHRS and YFSETQ. CDR3 size: 16 residues. The junction had 11 bases not matched to a gene; V was cut back by 4 bases and J by 4 bases. In nucleotides, the CDR3 is TGCGCCAGCAGCCTAGGCGGGACTAGCAGGTTAGAGACCCAGTACTTC. The encoded protein is CASSLGGTSRLETQYF.

This chain uses TRBV30 with TRBJ2-5; D is undetermined. This CDR3 is built from 12 residues. The V end was cut by 0 bases, the J end by 5 bases, with 7 bases between. Germline CDR1 GTSNPN, CDR2 SVGIG (reference sequence). The CDR3 DNA is TGTGCCTGGAGTGTGGTCTCGGAGACCCAGTACTTC. Translating it yields CAWSVVSETQYF.

This sequence joins TRBV2 and TRBJ1-1; D remains ambiguous. The CDR3 sequence is 13 residues long. V was clipped by 7 bases and J by 4 bases, with 13 bases between them. Per germline, CDR1 SNHLY and CDR2 FYNNEI. The CDR3: CASKTTRSTEAFF. CDR3 coding DNA: TGTGCCAGCAAAACCACGAGGAGCACTGAAGCTTTCTTT.

The chain is built from TRBV4-3 and TRBJ1-1, with D unclear. This CDR3 has 13 residues. Trimming pared 0 bases from V and 9 bases from J, leaving 11 bases between. The germline V gene encodes CDR1 LGHNA and CDR2 YSLEER. CDR3 amino acids: CASSQDLTTKAFF. In DNA form, the CDR3 reads TGCGCCAGCAGCCAAGATCTGACGACCAAAGCTTTCTTT.

The J gene is TRBJ2-3, the V gene TRBV5-4; 12 bases align to TRBD2. Per the germline V gene, CDR1 is SGHNT and CDR2 is YYREEE (reference sequence). There are 16 residues in the CDR3. With V trimmed by 4 bases and J by 5 bases, 8 bases remained unmatched. The CDR3 loop reads CASSLRLAGARDTQYF. DNA for the CDR3: TGTGCCAGCAGCCTCCGACTAGCGGGGGCGAGAGATACGCAGTATTTT.

This clone was observed a single time. The chain carries TRBV5-8 and TRBJ1-1; D remains unclear. V was shortened by 4 bases and J by 0 bases, with 10 bases between the two germline ends. The CDR3 contains 14 residues. CDR1 is SGHTS and CDR2 is YDEGEE in the germline V gene. The CDR3 reads CASSRELLNTEAFF. The CDR3 DNA is TGTGCCAGCAGCCGGGAACTTCTGAACACTGAAGCTTTCTTT.